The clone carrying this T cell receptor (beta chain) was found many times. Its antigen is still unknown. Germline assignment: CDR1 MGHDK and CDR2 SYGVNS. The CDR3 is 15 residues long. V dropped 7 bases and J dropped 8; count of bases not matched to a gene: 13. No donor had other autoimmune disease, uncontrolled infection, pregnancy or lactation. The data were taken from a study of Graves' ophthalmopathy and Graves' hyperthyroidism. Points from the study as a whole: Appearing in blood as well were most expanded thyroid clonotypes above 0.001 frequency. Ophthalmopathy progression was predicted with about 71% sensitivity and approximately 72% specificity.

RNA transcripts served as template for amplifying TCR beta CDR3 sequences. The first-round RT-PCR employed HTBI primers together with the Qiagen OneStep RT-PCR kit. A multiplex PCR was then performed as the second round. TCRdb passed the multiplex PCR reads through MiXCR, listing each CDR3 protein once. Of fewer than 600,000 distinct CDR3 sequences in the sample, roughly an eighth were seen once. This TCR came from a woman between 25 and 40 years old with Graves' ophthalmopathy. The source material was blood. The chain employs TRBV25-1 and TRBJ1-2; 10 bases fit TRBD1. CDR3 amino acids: CASTWGDRGIFGYTF. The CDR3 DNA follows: TGTGCCAGCACATGGGGGGACAGGGGTATATTCGGCTACACCTTC.